The rows below give T cell receptor beta chains drawn from one sample of a study of graft-versus-host responses after intestinal transplantation. Sequenced by immunoSEQ multiplex PCR; TCRdb stores in-frame clones only, minus some. Of roughly 23,000 clones listed, around 76% are singletons. Sequencing was performed on ileum tissue, taken 12 days after intestinal transplant. The receptors originated from a human patient who received an intestinal transplant, so some T cells may come from the graft donor. Both conserved end residues are part of each CDR3. The D gene is left open where the match is weak.

CDR3 DNA: TGTGCCAGCAGGGGGAGGGGGGGGCCTACAGATACGCAGTATTTT; CDR3 protein: CASRGRGGPTDTQYF; J gene: TRBJ2-3; V gene: TRBV6-5; D gene: .
CDR3 DNA: TGTGCCAGCAGCGCACAGGGGGCGGTCGGCACTGAAGCTTTCTTT; CDR3 protein: CASSAQGAVGTEAFF; J gene: TRBJ1-1; V gene: TRBV9; D gene: TRBD1
CDR3 DNA: TGTGCCAGCAGTTACGTCGGGGGGGCTACAGATACGCAGTATTTT; CDR3 protein: CASSYVGGATDTQYF; J gene: TRBJ2-3; V gene: TRBV6-5; D gene: TRBD2
CDR3 DNA: TGTGCCATCAGTGAGGAGGGTCTGGCCTATGGCTACACCTTC; CDR3 protein: CAISEEGLAYGYTF; J gene: TRBJ1-2; V gene: TRBV10-3; D gene: .
CDR3 DNA: TGTGCCAGCAGCCGAACCGTAGCGGGGGGCTCCTACGAGCAGTACTTC; CDR3 protein: CASSRTVAGGSYEQYF; J gene: TRBJ2-7; V gene: TRBV7-2; D gene: TRBD2
CDR3 DNA: TGCGCCAGCCCACAAAGGACTAGTTCGTGTGAGCAGTACTTC; CDR3 protein: CASPQRTSSCEQYF; J gene: TRBJ2-7; V gene: TRBV4-1; D gene: TRBD2
CDR3 DNA: TGCGCCAGCAGCTTGGCACTGACAGGGGTTGACACCGGGGAGCTGTTTTTT; CDR3 protein: CASSLALTGVDTGELFF; J gene: TRBJ2-2; V gene: TRBV5-1; D gene: TRBD1
CDR3 DNA: TGTGCCAGCAGCTTAGTCAGAGGGCAAGAAGCTTTCTTT; CDR3 protein: CASSLVRGQEAFF; J gene: TRBJ1-1; V gene: TRBV7-6; D gene: .
CDR3 DNA: TGTGCCAGCAGTTACGGGCATCAAGAGACCCAGTACTTC; CDR3 protein: CASSYGHQETQYF; J gene: TRBJ2-5; V gene: TRBV6-5; D gene: .
CDR3 DNA: TGTGCCAGCAGCGTAGATCCGGACCAAGAGACCCAGTACTTC; CDR3 protein: CASSVDPDQETQYF; J gene: TRBJ2-5; V gene: TRBV9; D gene: .
CDR3 DNA: TGTGCCAGCAGCTTGTTCGGGGACACTGAAGCTTTCTTT; CDR3 protein: CASSLFGDTEAFF; J gene: TRBJ1-1; V gene: TRBV5-5; D gene: .